This T cell receptor beta chain was captured by sequencing in a study of blood T cells in healthy people across ages. Study-level findings and limits: Naive and antigen-experienced cells were not separated, limiting conclusive comparison.

Alongside a J-beta primer mix, a sample-barcoded 5' primer served in a second PCR lasting 7 to 11 cycles. Each TCR beta cDNA got a 12-nucleotide random molecular identifier. MiXCR was run by TCRdb on the 5' RACE reads, yielding one entry per CDR3 protein. The data hold about 930,000 distinct CDR3 sequences, with 25% to 35% observed a single time. Points on this clonotype: Its antigen is unidentified.

The CDR3 contains 16 residues. CDR1 and CDR2 from the germline V gene are SGHTA and FQGNSA. These sequences were also reported in another study, on T cells of mothers and their children. In that study: The second PCR used the M1S primer, and this primer added sample barcodes and 2-4 random nucleotides. An overlap that was slightly higher, though non-significant, was seen in related mother-child pairs versus unrelated pairs.

The chain employs TRBV7-2 and TRBJ2-7; D is perhaps TRBD1 (6 bases). The DNA end lines up better with TRBJ2-5; the J call may be wrong. The source is a woman in her 40s in good health. The sequenced sample was blood. CDR3 DNA sequence: TGTGCCAGCAGCTTAGCTGGGTCAGGGGAAGGAGAGACCCAGTACTTC. It is translated as CASSLAGSGEGETQYF.